One and the same sample provided the 29 T cell receptor beta chains below, sequenced in a study of cytomegalovirus exposure and HLA in healthy donors. PCR primers comprised 60 Vbeta and 13 Jbeta primers. This table comes from immunoSEQ multiplex PCR, and its TCRdb copy is limited to in-frame clones, with some not included. Altogether 150,000 to 200,000 clones are present, over 70% being singletons, with the ten largest covering under 15%. The sequencing input was PBMCs. The receptor set was obtained from a woman in her 40s in good health and CMV-seronegative.

The gene calls are TRBV5-8 and TRBJ2-7, with 9 bases lining up with TRBD1. J was trimmed by 6 bases and V by 2 bases; bases with no gene match: 12. Germline CDR1 is SGHTS and CDR2 is YDEGEE. The CDR3 sequence is 16 residues long. In DNA, the CDR3 is TGTGCCAGCAGCTTTTATTCCGGGACAGGGTCTCGCGAGCAGTACTTC. Translating it yields CASSFYSGTGSREQYF. Using reference TRBV5-8 and TRBJ2-7 for the parts outside the CDR3, the full variable domain is EAGVTQSPTHLIKTRGQQATLRCSPISGHTSVYWYQQALGLGLQFLLWYDEGEERNRGNFPPRFSGRQFPNYSSELNVNALELEDSALYLCASSFYSGTGSREQYFGPGTRLTVT.

The chain combines TRBV6-4 with TRBJ2-2, with 8 nucleotides matching TRBD1. The germline V gene has CDR1 MRHNA and CDR2 SNTAGT. V was clipped by 7 bases and J by 4 bases; unmatched bases: 11. CDR3 length: 16 residues. The CDR3 nucleotides read TGTGCCAGCACCCCGTTTTCAGGGGGCCTCACCGGGGAGCTGTTTTTT. Protein: CASTPFSGGLTGELFF.

CDR3 amino acids: CASSDPRDRGGGGTQHF. The CDR3 DNA sequence: TGTGCCAGCAGTGACCCCCGCGACAGGGGAGGTGGAGGGACCCAGCATTTT. This chain links TRBV6-1 with TRBJ1-5; 8 nucleotides agree with TRBD1. With 3 bases clipped from V and 11 bases from J, the junction kept 18 bases outside the gene matches. CDR1 and CDR2 from the germline V gene are MNHNS and SASEGT. The length of the CDR3 is 17 residues.

This clone appeared a single time. The gene calls are TRBV4-3 and TRBJ2-7; 11 bases agree with TRBD1. In germline, CDR1 is LGHNA, CDR2 YSLEER. This CDR3 is 16 amino acids long. J lost 4 bases, V lost 2 bases, and 7 bases had no gene match. In DNA form, the CDR3 reads TGCGCCAGCAGCCAATCATGGACAGGGGGCTTATACGAGCAGTACTTC. Amino acids: CASSQSWTGGLYEQYF.

The J gene is TRBJ2-2, the V gene TRBV5-4, with TRBD2 as a possible D gene (5 bases). Looked up from germline, CDR1 is SGHNT and CDR2 is YYREEE (reference sequence). V was trimmed by 1 base and J by 0 bases, leaving 16 bases between them. This CDR3 is built from 18 residues. The CDR3 reads CASSLFGSSITNTGELFF. DNA of the CDR3: TGTGCCAGCAGCTTGTTCGGGTCTAGCATAACGAACACCGGGGAGCTGTTTTTT.

This clone was detected a few times. The rearrangement joins TRBV28 to TRBJ2-2; possible D gene TRBD2, 6 bases. V was shortened by 3 bases and J by 6 bases, with 14 bases between the two germline ends. This CDR3 is built from 15 residues. CDR1 and CDR2 from the germline V gene are MDHEN and SYDVKM. This CDR3 reads CASSLGGEESGELFF. DNA of the CDR3: TGTGCCAGCAGTTTGGGCGGGGAAGAGTCCGGGGAGCTGTTTTTT. The variable domain in full, completed from reference TRBV28 and TRBJ2-2, reads DVKVTQSSRYLVKRTGEKVFLECVQDMDHENMFWYRQDPGLGLRLIYFSYDVKMKEKGDIPEGYSVSREKKERFSLILESASTNQTSMYLCASSLGGEESGELFFGEGSRLTVL.

The chain recombines TRBV28 with TRBJ1-3; 8 positions match TRBD1. With V trimmed by 8 bases and J by 4 bases, 7 bases remained unmatched. The germline gives CDR1 MDHEN, CDR2 SYDVKM. The CDR3 has 14 amino acids. CDR3 bases: TGTGCCAGCCAGGGGGCCCCGGGGGGAAACACCATATATTTT. Protein product: CASQGAPGGNTIYF. The variable domain in full, with the rest retrieved from reference TRBV28 and TRBJ1-3, is DVKVTQSSRYLVKRTGEKVFLECVQDMDHENMFWYRQDPGLGLRLIYFSYDVKMKEKGDIPEGYSVSREKKERFSLILESASTNQTSMYLCASQGAPGGNTIYFGEGSWLTVV.

The J gene is TRBJ1-1, the V gene TRBV4-1; 10 bases fit TRBD1. The CDR3 extends over 19 amino acids. Germline CDR1 and CDR2: MGHRA and YSYEKL. V gave up 3 bases and J gave up 1 base; unmatched junction bases: 14. CDR3 bases: TGCGCCAGCAGCCACCGGGACAGGGGCCTTTCAAAACGGAACACTGAAGCTTTCTTT. Amino acids: CASSHRDRGLSKRNTEAFF.

Only a few counts were recorded for this clone. The rearrangement links TRBV27 to TRBJ1-1; no definite D call. V was clipped by 6 bases and J by 4 bases, with 18 bases between them. This CDR3 is built from 15 residues. The V gene's germline CDR1 is MNHEY and CDR2 SMNVEV (reference sequence). CDR3 residues: CASRPIGEPSTEAFF. In DNA, the CDR3 is TGTGCCAGCAGACCTATTGGAGAGCCGAGCACTGAAGCTTTCTTT.

The V and J genes are TRBV6-1 and TRBJ1-2; 7 bases map to TRBD1. Losses at the gene ends were 0 bases for V and 3 bases for J; bases not matched to a gene: 4. There are 15 residues in the CDR3. Germline lookup yields CDR1 MNHNS and CDR2 SASEGT. Here the CDR3 DNA reads TGTGCCAGCAGTGAAGCCGCGGGACAGCACTATGGCTACACCTTC. Its protein product is CASSEAAGQHYGYTF.

The gene calls are TRBV6-1 and TRBJ1-2, with D possibly TRBD1 on 5 matching bases. Trimming left V 6 bases short and J 4 bases short, with 9 bases between. CDR3 length: 12 residues. Per the germline V gene, CDR1 is MNHNS and CDR2 is SASEGT. The CDR3 DNA reads as TGTGCCAGCAGCTCACAGGCCTATGGCTACACCTTC. Its translation: CASSSQAYGYTF.

This clone appeared once. This sequence joins TRBV7-9 and TRBJ2-4, with D perhaps TRBD2 (5 bases). V lost 3 bases, J lost 8 bases, and 11 bases lay in between. In germline, CDR1 is SEHNR, CDR2 FQNEAQ (reference sequence). This CDR3 comprises 13 residues. The CDR3 here is CASSLDLEDIQYF. CDR3 DNA: TGTGCCAGCAGCTTGGACTTGGAGGACATTCAGTACTTC.

This rearrangement joins TRBV4-3 to TRBJ1-4, with 7 bases matching TRBD1. Germline loops: CDR1 LGHNA, CDR2 YSLEER. The CDR3 is made up of 15 amino acids. With V trimmed by 3 bases and J by 11 bases, 12 bases remained unmatched. The CDR3 is CASSQRTGMIEKLFF. In DNA form, the CDR3 reads TGCGCCAGCAGCCAGAGGACAGGAATGATCGAGAAACTGTTTTTT.

The chain joins TRBV10-3 to TRBJ2-1; D not resolved. V gave up 3 bases and J gave up 4 bases, with 13 bases separating them. The CDR3 has 15 residues. The V gene's germline CDR1 is ENHRY and CDR2 SYGVKD. CDR3 coding DNA: TGTGCCATCAGTGACCTCCAGAAAATATACAATGAGCAGTTCTTC. Its translation is CAISDLQKIYNEQFF.

The chain employs TRBV28 and TRBJ1-1; 7 bases are shared with TRBD1. The germline CDR1 and CDR2 sequences are MDHEN and SYDVKM. Trimming at V came to 6 bases and at J to 6 bases, leaving 4 bases not matched to a gene. The CDR3 is 12 amino acids. In DNA form, the CDR3 reads TGTGCCAGCAGGAGTGGGACAGCTGAAGCTTTCTTT. It is translated as CASRSGTAEAFF.

The chain has TRBV27 and TRBJ1-2; 11 bases align to TRBD1. This CDR3 has 19 residues. Germline V gene data show CDR1 as MNHEY and CDR2 as SMNVEV (reference sequence). Trimming at V came to 5 bases and at J to 5 bases, leaving 19 bases not matched to a gene. Here the CDR3 DNA reads TGTGCCAGCAGTCCTCACCTCTCCGGACAGGGGGCCTTTCTGTATGGCTACACCTTC. Translated: CASSPHLSGQGAFLYGYTF.

The chain couples TRBV7-9 to TRBJ1-1; D may be TRBD1 (6 bases). Trimming removed 6 bases at V and 1 base at J, with 12 bases between. This CDR3 region has 14 residues. Germline V lookup: CDR1 SEHNR, CDR2 FQNEAQ (reference sequence). CDR3 DNA: TGTGCCAGCAGGGCCACAGGGCCGAACACTGAAGCTTTCTTT. It translates to CASRATGPNTEAFF.

V and J are TRBV15 and TRBJ2-1, with D maybe TRBD1 (6 bases). The CDR3 sequence is 16 residues long. V was clipped by 1 base and J by 5 bases, with 15 bases between them. CDR1 and CDR2 (germline): LNHNV, YYDKDF (reference sequence). CDR3 region: CATSRVPRGGNNEQFF. CDR3 bases: TGTGCCACCAGCAGAGTCCCCAGGGGTGGAAACAATGAGCAGTTCTTC.

DNA for the CDR3: TGTGCCAGCAGTGAACGACCGGGACAGGTGCTAGCTAACTATGGCTACACCTTC. Amino acid sequence: CASSERPGQVLANYGYTF. This sequence joins TRBV6-1 and TRBJ1-2, with 8 bases lining up with TRBD1. The CDR3 runs to 18 residues. CDR1 MNHNS and CDR2 SASEGT come from the germline V gene. Losses at the gene ends were 2 bases for V and 0 bases for J; bases not matched to a gene: 11.

This clone was observed a single time. The rearrangement joins TRBV27 to TRBJ1-6; TRBD1 matches at 8 bases. V dropped 6 bases and J dropped 11; count of bases not matched to a gene: 6. This CDR3 is 13 amino acids long. Germline CDR1 reads MNHEY; CDR2 reads SMNVEV (reference sequence). CDR3 amino acids: CASRNRGSAPLHF. The CDR3 DNA is TGTGCCAGCAGAAACAGGGGGAGTGCACCCCTCCACTTT.

The CDR3 sequence is CASSLATSGSTDTQYF. The DNA of the CDR3 is TGTGCCAGCAGCTTAGCAACTAGCGGGAGCACAGATACGCAGTATTTT. The chain couples TRBV7-9 to TRBJ2-3; 9 nucleotides line up with TRBD2. The CDR3 is 16 amino acids. V shed 0 bases and J 0 bases; nucleotides not matched to a gene: 1. Germline assignment: CDR1 SEHNR and CDR2 FQNEAQ (reference sequence).

The rearrangement uses TRBV5-4 and TRBJ2-3; 7 nucleotides align to TRBD2. Germline V gene lookup returns CDR1 SGHNT and CDR2 YYREEE (reference sequence). The V and J ends lost 4 bases and 1 base, in that order; junction bases with no gene match: 9. CDR3 length equals 16 residues. The CDR3 is CASSAGKRGGTDTQYF. As DNA, the CDR3 is TGTGCCAGCAGCGCCGGAAAACGGGGGGGCACAGATACGCAGTATTTT.

This clone was counted only a few times. Sequence at one end of the junction differs from germline and may be a read error. The rearrangement uses TRBV27 and TRBJ2-6; 8 bases fit TRBD1. From germline, CDR1 is MNHEY and CDR2 SMNVEV (reference sequence). The CDR3 contains 18 residues. CDR3 coding DNA: TGTGCCAGCAGTTTATCCGCACAGGGGACAGGTGGGGCCAACGGCCTGACTTTC. Its protein is CASSLSAQGTGGANGLTF.

The V call is TRBV30, the J call TRBJ1-3, with TRBD1 matching 7 bases. CDR3 length equals 13 residues. Trimming cost V 1 base and J 4 bases; bases outside gene matches: 1. From germline, CDR1 is GTSNPN and CDR2 SVGIG (reference sequence). CDR3 loop: CAWSEDRGNTIYF. CDR3 in DNA: TGTGCCTGGAGTGAGGACAGGGGAAACACCATATATTTT.

This chain uses TRBV7-8 with TRBJ2-5; the match to TRBD2 covers 7 bases. Germline loops: CDR1 SGHVS, CDR2 FQNEAQ. The CDR3 runs 14 residues. With 4 bases clipped from V and 2 bases from J, the junction kept 4 bases outside the gene matches. Here the CDR3 DNA reads TGTGCCAGCAGCTATCTAGCGGATCAAGAGACCCAGTACTTC. This sequence encodes CASSYLADQETQYF.

This clone appeared a few times. This chain links TRBV6-6 with TRBJ2-6; D unresolved. From germline, CDR1 is MNHNY and CDR2 SVGAGI (reference sequence). The CDR3 sequence is 11 residues long. V gave up 6 bases and J gave up 5 bases, with 2 bases separating them. The CDR3 DNA reads as TGTGCCAGCAGCTGGGCCAACGTCCTGACTTTC. Protein: CASSWANVLTF.

The rearrangement links TRBV7-3 to TRBJ2-2; the match to TRBD1 covers 10 bases. Trimming cost V 2 bases and J 7 bases; bases outside gene matches: 7. CDR1 is SGHTA and CDR2 is FQGTGA in the germline V gene. This CDR3 is 16 amino acids long. The CDR3 sequence: CASSLLPTGGGGELFF. CDR3 sequence (DNA): TGTGCCAGCAGCTTACTGCCGACAGGGGGCGGCGGGGAGCTGTTTTTT.

The chain combines TRBV7-9 with TRBJ2-6, with D tentatively TRBD2 (6 bases). The V and J ends lost 11 bases and 0 bases respectively, with 23 bases between them. Germline-derived CDR1 and CDR2 are SEHNR and FQNEAQ (reference sequence). The CDR3 totals 18 residues. This CDR3 reads CAGQRMAGMFSGANVLTF. The CDR3 region has the DNA TGTGCCGGCCAACGCATGGCGGGGATGTTCTCTGGGGCCAACGTCCTGACTTTC.

This chain uses TRBV11-2 with TRBJ2-7; D is unclear. The CDR3 runs to 11 residues. Deletions cut 5 bases from V and 4 bases from J, with 6 bases between. Germline V gene sequence: CDR1 SGHAT, CDR2 FQNNGV. CDR3 nucleotides: TGTGCCAGCAGCCCTTATTACGAGCAGTACTTC. It is translated as CASSPYYEQYF.